These 5 T cell receptor beta chains were sequenced from one sample in a study of T cell repertoires in cytomegalovirus infection. TCRdb reanalysed the reads using MiXCR and keeps one entry per CDR3 protein. The sample lists tens of thousands of distinct CDR3 sequences; roughly 18% were seen once. Their antigens remain unidentified. The material sequenced was CD8+ T cells from cultured PBMCs, taken from culture after CMV antigen stimulation. All receptors come from a human donor in good health (CMV status not recorded). Some clones in this sample may be carry-over from other donors' samples.

This clonotype was counted at least ten times. The chain carries TRBV7-8 and TRBJ2-1; 11 bases align to TRBD2. Germline values: CDR1 SGHVS, CDR2 FQNEAQ. Trimming cost V 2 bases and J 0 bases; bases outside gene matches: 3. The CDR3 covers 17 residues. This CDR3 is CASSLLAGGLSYNEQFF. For the CDR3, the DNA is TGTGCCAGCAGCTTACTAGCGGGAGGACTCTCCTACAATGAGCAGTTCTTC.

This clonotype was picked up many times. The chain uses TRBV7-3 and TRBJ2-2, with D maybe TRBD1 (5 bases). CDR3 length: 17 amino acids. Trimming cost V 0 bases and J 3 bases, with 14 bases left between them. Germline assignment: CDR1 SGHTA and CDR2 FQGTGA. CDR3: CASSLTLRQFYTGELFF. The CDR3 DNA is TGTGCCAGCAGCTTAACCCTTAGACAGTTCTACACCGGGGAGCTGTTTTTT.

This clonotype is a singleton in its sample. The rearrangement links TRBV7-6 to TRBJ2-7; tentatively, D is TRBD2 (5 bases). Trimming shortened V by 4 bases and J by 4 bases, and 8 bases separated the two germline ends. CDR3 length equals 12 residues. CDR1 and CDR2 (germline): SGHVS, FNYEAQ. CDR3 sequence (DNA): TGTGCCAGCAGCTCCTGGGAGTACGAGCAGTACTTC. This encodes CASSSWEYEQYF.

Only a few counts were recorded for this clonotype. This chain links TRBV24-1 with TRBJ2-2; 7 bases are shared with TRBD1. Looked up from germline, CDR1 is KGHDR and CDR2 is SFDVKD. V shed 3 bases, J shed 4 bases, and the junction held 1 base outside the gene matches. The CDR3 length is 14 residues. The CDR3 coding sequence is TGTGCCACCAGTGATAGGACAGGCACCGGGGAGCTGTTTTTT. It translates to CATSDRTGTGELFF.

The table lists this clonotype with many counts. The chain recombines TRBV7-9 with TRBJ1-1; tentative D call: TRBD1 (5 bases). Trimming left V 6 bases short and J 2 bases short, with 13 bases between. Germline-derived CDR1 and CDR2 are SEHNR and FQNEAQ (reference sequence). The CDR3 is made up of 14 amino acids. CDR3 nucleotides: TGTGCCAGCAGATCTCGGGACGGTAACACTGAAGCTTTCTTT. Residues: CASRSRDGNTEAFF. Variable domain in full (rest from reference TRBV7-9 and TRBJ1-1): DTGVSQNPRHKITKRGQNVTFRCDPISEHNRLYWYRQTLGQGPEFLTYFQNEAQLEKSRLLSDRFSAERPKGSFSTLEIQRTEQGDSAMYLCASRSRDGNTEAFFGQGTRLTVV.